Listed below are T cell receptor beta chains from one sample, sequenced in a study of T cell clusters in autoimmune cytopenias. TCRdb reprocessed the multiplex PCR reads and reports one entry per CDR3 protein, with no DNA. The sample holds 2,000 or so distinct CDR3 sequences. The data also belong to a second study, concerning T cell repertoires in aging, cancer and after chemotherapy.

What was sequenced was peripheral blood. The receptor source for this set is a human donor in good health. The CDR3 runs from the conserved cysteine through the conserved F or W. Each record gives: clone size, J gene, V gene, CDR3 protein. Some rows mark clone size as missing; the rest say once, few, many or name a class of expanded clone.

>medium-sized|TRBJ2-3|TRBV5-1
CASSSGLAGVTDTQYF
>medium-sized|TRBJ1-4|TRBV27
CASRRTDSEKLFF
>large|TRBJ2-1|TRBV19
CASSRTSGSWVEQFF
>.|TRBJ2-2|TRBV4-3
CASSQDVWASGSLNTGELFF
>.|TRBJ1-1|TRBV4-1
CASGGNVGRDTEAFF
>medium-sized|TRBJ2-7|TRBV12-3/TRBV12-4
CASSLVPGAGEQYF
>large|TRBJ2-2|TRBV6-5
CASREDGTVNTGELFF
>medium-sized|TRBJ2-7|TRBV5-4
CASSPTSFGYEQYF
>medium-sized|TRBJ2-3|TRBV18
CASSGSTDTQYF
>large|TRBJ1-2|TRBV29-1
CSVTTGFGYTF
>medium-sized|TRBJ2-3|TRBV7-2
CASSLGTSGDTDTQYF
>medium-sized|TRBJ1-2|TRBV30
CAWSAGQGARGYTF
>large|TRBJ2-1|TRBV6-2/TRBV6-3
CASRRGLAGYEQFF
>medium-sized|TRBJ2-7|TRBV13
CASSSSDRTQYF
>.|TRBJ1-5|TRBV6-2/TRBV6-3
CASTVRGRRGGNQPQHF
>large|TRBJ2-5|TRBV29-1
CSVPGVVQETQYF
>medium-sized|TRBJ2-1|TRBV5-4
CATSRTSGYNEQFF
>medium-sized|TRBJ1-1|TRBV19
CASSIGTVEAFF
>medium-sized|TRBJ2-1|TRBV19
CASSIQDRGLNEQFF
>medium-sized|TRBJ1-5|TRBV12-3/TRBV12-4
CASRGQGDGQPQHF
>medium-sized|TRBJ1-2|TRBV6-4
CASSDSSEGGYTF
>medium-sized|TRBJ2-3|TRBV5-5
CASSLAGQGGNTQYF
>.|TRBJ2-7|TRBV14
CASSQQQGLEQYF
>medium-sized|TRBJ2-1|TRBV27
CASSLSGTVGNEQFF
>medium-sized|TRBJ2-7|TRBV18
CASSPRTQEGGEQYF
>.|TRBJ2-1|TRBV29-1
CSVEGGLAGYEQFF
>medium-sized|TRBJ2-1|TRBV18
CASTTGSPYNEQFF
>medium-sized|TRBJ1-4|TRBV10-3
CAISDDEGGGTNEKLFF
>.|TRBJ1-1|TRBV7-6
CASSLGRGMGTEAFF
>.|TRBJ1-5|TRBV11-2
CATAAGRNQPQHF
>large|TRBJ2-2|TRBV6-5
CASREAGGPNTGELFF
>medium-sized|TRBJ1-1|TRBV6-1
CASSLGGPNTEAFF
>large|TRBJ2-2|TRBV29-1
CSAPTSGSVNTGELFF
>medium-sized|TRBJ1-2|TRBV6-6
CASSPAPNYGYTF
>medium-sized|TRBJ2-7|TRBV19
CASSTRAWVGEQYF
>.|TRBJ2-3|TRBV6-5
CPSRSGGFVTDTQYF
>medium-sized|TRBJ2-1|TRBV7-9
CASSLNWNEQFF
>medium-sized|TRBJ2-1|TRBV27
CASSPGQGMREQFF
>medium-sized|TRBJ2-7|TRBV20-1
CSAKGGAISYEQYF
>medium-sized|TRBJ2-5|TRBV20-1
CSATPQGSRETQYF
>medium-sized|TRBJ2-5|TRBV30
CAWLQGSGETQYF
>large|TRBJ2-1|TRBV6-5
CASSSPSYNEQFF
>medium-sized|TRBJ2-7|TRBV6-5
CASRRGLAGIYEQYF
>.|TRBJ1-6|TRBV2
CASSEMGGSNSPLHF
>.|TRBJ1-1|TRBV5-4
CASSLPRGLEAFF
>.|TRBJ1-6|TRBV27
CASSFSSTAYNSPLHF
>medium-sized|TRBJ2-3|TRBV6-4
CASSDAGGTDTQYF
>.|TRBJ2-2|TRBV10-1
CASSKRGLAGGLGTGELFF